This is a list of T cell receptor beta chains from one sample in a study of T cell changes during pregnancy in multiple sclerosis. Clones were sequenced by immunoSEQ multiplex PCR, and TCRdb holds only the in-frame ones, with some missing. The table records roughly 20,000 clones, roughly 91% of them present only once. The sample consisted of CD8+ T cells from peripheral blood mononuclear cells, taken in the first trimester of pregnancy. The receptors were gathered from a female donor with multiple sclerosis, enrolled in a pregnancy study. The CDR3 runs from the conserved cysteine through the conserved F or W. D genes are given only for firm matches. Size is omitted from some rows. Given values are once, few, many or a class for expanded clones.

j_call v_call d_call clone_size cdr3_nt cdr3_aa
TRBJ2-7 TRBV5-6 NA NA TGTGCCAGCGGGGCTCGGACAGTTTCCTACGAGCAGTACTTC CASGARTVSYEQYF
TRBJ2-3 TRBV15 TRBD2 NA TGTGCCACCAGCCCAACCGCGACTAGCGGCACAGATACGCAGTATTTT CATSPTATSGTDTQYF
TRBJ2-1 TRBV9 NA NA TGTGCCAGCAGCACAAACCGGGTGTTTGGTGGGTACAATGAGCAGTTCTTC CASSTNRVFGGYNEQFF
TRBJ2-3 TRBV27 NA NA TGTGCCAGCAGTGTGACAGTCACAGATACGCAGTATTTT CASSVTVTDTQYF
TRBJ2-5 TRBV10-3 NA NA TGTGCCATCAGTGAGGGGGCCCCGGAGACCCAGTACTTC CAISEGAPETQYF
TRBJ1-5 TRBV27 NA NA TGTGCCAGCAGTTTGGGGGGGCCCGGTCAGCCCCAGCATTTT CASSLGGPGQPQHF
TRBJ2-1 TRBV4-3 TRBD1 NA TGCGCCAGCAGCCAAGATGGGACAGCATACAATGAGCAGTTCTTC CASSQDGTAYNEQFF
TRBJ1-2 TRBV5-1 NA once TGCGCCAGCAGCTTGGAACCAGGGGTAATGTACGGCTACACCTTC CASSLEPGVMYGYTF
TRBJ1-1 TRBV19 NA few TGTGCCAGTAGTCCACAGGGGAACACTGAAGCTTTCTTT CASSPQGNTEAFF
TRBJ2-7 TRBV4-1 NA NA TGCGCCAGCAGCCAATCGCCTGCGACCTACGAGCAGTACTTC CASSQSPATYEQYF
TRBJ1-2 TRBV6-6 TRBD1 NA TGTGCCAGCAGTTCGGTCAGGGGGTCTGATGGCTACACCTTC CASSSVRGSDGYTF
TRBJ2-2 TRBV7-2 NA NA TGTGCCAGCAGCCAGGGAGCATCGGGAGCCGGGGAGCTGTTTTTT CASSQGASGAGELFF
TRBJ2-7 TRBV14 TRBD2 NA TGTGCCAGCAGCCAAGATCCGAGGACTAGCGGGAGGGCCCTTTACGAGCAGTACTTC CASSQDPRTSGRALYEQYF
TRBJ2-3 TRBV9 TRBD1 NA TGTGCCAGCAGCCCCGAGCCCAGGGGGCACCCCGGTGATACGCAGTATTTT CASSPEPRGHPGDTQYF
TRBJ2-7 TRBV7-3 NA NA TGTGCCAGCAGCGCCAAGGGGTTCGACGAGCAGTACTTC CASSAKGFDEQYF
TRBJ2-1 TRBV4-3 TRBD2 NA TGCGCCAGCAGCCAAGATCTCGGAGGACTAGCGGGAGTTAGGGATGAGCAGTTCTTC CASSQDLGGLAGVRDEQFF
TRBJ2-7 TRBV6-4 TRBD2 once TGTGCCACGCAGTATAGCGGGACGAACTACGAGCAGTACTTC CATQYSGTNYEQYF
TRBJ2-2 TRBV13 NA NA TGTGCCAGCATTGGACAGAACAACACCGGGGAGCTGTTTTTT CASIGQNNTGELFF
TRBJ2-3 TRBV27 NA NA TGTGCCAGCAGTGCAAGTTTAACTAGCACAGATACGCAGTATTTT CASSASLTSTDTQYF
TRBJ2-1 TRBV2 TRBD2 NA TGTGCCAGCAGTGACCCAGCGGGAGAATTGAGCAATGAGCAGTTCTTC CASSDPAGELSNEQFF
TRBJ1-1 TRBV11-1 NA NA TGTGCCAGCAGCACTGGCACAGTTGAAGCTTTCTTT CASSTGTVEAFF
TRBJ1-5 TRBV10-3 NA NA TGTGCCATCAGTAAATACAGGACAAATCAGCCCCAGCATTTT CAISKYRTNQPQHF
TRBJ1-5 TRBV28 NA NA TGTGCCAGCAGTTTATCAAGACAGGGCAATCAGCCCCAGCATTTT CASSLSRQGNQPQHF
TRBJ2-1 TRBV6-5 TRBD2 few TGTGCCAGCAGTTATACCAGCGGGAGTATGAATGAGCAGTTCTTC CASSYTSGSMNEQFF
TRBJ1-2 TRBV11-2 NA NA TGTGCCAGCAGCTTACAGGGAGGAGACTATGGCTACACCTTC CASSLQGGDYGYTF
TRBJ1-2 TRBV9 TRBD1 NA TGTGCCAGCAGCGTAAACAGGGGTCTAAACTATGGCTACACCTTC CASSVNRGLNYGYTF
TRBJ1-1 TRBV9 NA NA TGTGCCAGCAGCGGGGGGACTTGGCATGAAGCTTTCTTT CASSGGTWHEAFF
TRBJ2-2 TRBV4-1 TRBD2 NA TGCGCCAGCAGCCAAGATAGCGGGAGGGCCCCCGGGGAGCTGTTTTTT CASSQDSGRAPGELFF
TRBJ1-1 TRBV7-2 NA NA TGCGCCAGCAGCGATAACAATGAGAACACTGAAGCTTTCTTT CASSDNNENTEAFF
TRBJ2-1 TRBV29-1 NA NA TGCAGCGCTGAGTTGAGGGAGATCTACAATGAGCAGTTCTTC CSAELREIYNEQFF
TRBJ2-7 TRBV9 NA NA TGTGCCAGCAGCGCATATGGGGAGAGAGCCCCCCGGGAGCAGTACTTC CASSAYGERAPREQYF
TRBJ2-7 TRBV19 NA NA TGTGCCAGTAGTATTTTCCACACCTACGAGCAGTACTTC CASSIFHTYEQYF
TRBJ2-1 TRBV4-1 NA few TGCGCCAGCAGCCATCTAGGCAATGAGCAGTTCTTC CASSHLGNEQFF
TRBJ2-5 TRBV28 NA NA TGTGCCAGCAGTGCGGAGGTAGGAACCCCGAATCAAGAGACCCAGTACTTC CASSAEVGTPNQETQYF
TRBJ2-7 TRBV7-8 TRBD2 NA TGTGCCAGCAGCTGGGGTTTAGCGGGGCCCTACTACGAGCAGTACTTC CASSWGLAGPYYEQYF
TRBJ1-5 TRBV28 NA NA TGTGCCAGCAGACACCCTCCCGACAGGAGTAGCAATCAGCCCCAGCATTTT CASRHPPDRSSNQPQHF
TRBJ2-7 TRBV7-2 NA NA TGTGCCAGCAGCCCGTATAATATCGACGAGCAGTACTTC CASSPYNIDEQYF
TRBJ2-7 TRBV27 NA NA TGTGCCAGCACATTAAACCAAGGCCCCCCTAGCTCCTACGAGCAGTACTTC CASTLNQGPPSSYEQYF
TRBJ2-5 TRBV7-9 TRBD1 NA TGTGCCAGCAGCGCAAGGCCACTGACAGGGAACCAAGAGACCCAGTACTTC CASSARPLTGNQETQYF
TRBJ1-5 TRBV7-9 NA NA TGTGCCAGCAGCTTAGTTCTCGGTCAGGGGATAATCTCTCAGCCCCAGCATTTT CASSLVLGQGIISQPQHF
TRBJ2-1 TRBV4-2 NA NA TGTGCCAGCAGCCCGACTGCAAGTATGAATGAGCAGTTCTTC CASSPTASMNEQFF
TRBJ2-1 TRBV27 TRBD1 NA TGTGCCAGCAGTTGGGGACAGTACAATGAGCAGTTCTTC CASSWGQYNEQFF
TRBJ2-2 TRBV27 NA NA TGTGCCAGCAGTGGGGAGTACACCGGGGAGCTGTTTTTT CASSGEYTGELFF
TRBJ2-5 TRBV6-5 NA NA TGTGCCAGCAGGGGGGGGCCGGGAGAGACCCAGTACTTC CASRGGPGETQYF